A single T cell receptor beta chain is shown here with its context. This CDR3 is 15 amino acids long. Trimming stripped 4 bases from V and 6 bases from J, with 17 bases between. Germline V gene sequence: CDR1 SGHNT, CDR2 YYREEE (reference sequence). The data originate from a study of control samples from healthy donors and cancer patients. TCRdb keeps only in-frame clones here, not all; method: immunoSEQ multiplex PCR. Among roughly 40,000 clones listed, 80% to 95% were seen once. V and J are TRBV5-4 and TRBJ2-4, with D possibly TRBD1 on 6 matching bases. The TCR originated in a woman aged 50 to 65 in good health. Source material: blood. The CDR3 bases are TGTGCCAGCAGCCCGCCGGGGCAGGGGCGAAACATTCAGTACTTC. The encoded protein is CASSPPGQGRNIQYF.